One sample yielded the 8 T cell receptor beta chains listed below, sequenced in a study of T cell changes during pregnancy in multiple sclerosis. Profiled with immunoSEQ multiplex PCR; TCRdb holds only in-frame clones, not every one. This sample has approximately 16,000 clones; roughly 84% occur once, and the top ten carry roughly 17%. The specimen comprised CD8+ T cells from peripheral blood mononuclear cells, sampled after pregnancy. Receptors originate from a female donor in good health, enrolled as a control in a pregnancy study.

V gene TRBV5-5 combines with J gene TRBJ1-5, with D possibly matching TRBD1 (5 bases). CDR3 length equals 13 residues. Per the germline V gene, CDR1 is SGHKS and CDR2 is YYEKEE (reference sequence). Trimming took 3 bases from V and 5 from J, leaving 9 bases between them. The CDR3 coding sequence is TGTGCCAGCAGCTATGACAGACATCAGCCCCAGCATTTT. It yields the protein CASSYDRHQPQHF.

This clone has only one observation. The rearrangement uses TRBV4-2 and TRBJ2-1; 10 nucleotides line up with TRBD2. The germline V gene encodes CDR1 LGHNA and CDR2 YNFKEQ. Trimming at V came to 3 bases and at J to 4 bases, leaving 6 bases not matched to a gene. The CDR3 consists of 16 residues. The CDR3 bases are TGTGCCAGCAGCCAGGGGGATAGCGGGGGGTACAATGAGCAGTTCTTC. The encoded protein is CASSQGDSGGYNEQFF.

V gene TRBV6-1 combines with J gene TRBJ2-7, with 8 bases aligning to TRBD1. The CDR3 length is 13 residues. The germline V gene encodes CDR1 MNHNS and CDR2 SASEGT. The trim removed 8 bases at V and 5 bases at J, leaving 8 bases unmatched. CDR3 nucleotides: TGTGCCAGCGTGGGGACAGGCTTAAACGAGCAGTACTTC. Its translation is CASVGTGLNEQYF.

In this sample, this clone turned up a few times. The V and J genes are TRBV6-5 and TRBJ1-2, with 8 bases fitting TRBD1. Germline V gene lookup returns CDR1 MNHEY and CDR2 SVGAGI. The CDR3 runs 13 residues. The ends lost 5 bases at V and 7 bases at J; junction bases unmatched: 6. CDR3 nucleotide sequence: TGTGCCAGCAGTGGCGACAGGGGAGCTGGCTACACCTTC. It codes for CASSGDRGAGYTF.

The sample holds a few counts of this clone. The V call is TRBV6-1, the J call TRBJ2-7; D may be TRBD2 (6 bases). The germline V gene has CDR1 MNHNS and CDR2 SASEGT. V lost 5 bases, J lost 5 bases, and 19 bases lay in between. This CDR3 comprises 15 residues. This CDR3 is CASSLSGTGPDEQYF. The CDR3 coding sequence is TGTGCCAGCAGTCTTTCCGGGACTGGGCCCGACGAGCAGTACTTC.

V usage is TRBV25-1 and J usage is TRBJ2-3; 9 bases are shared with TRBD2. The ends lost 3 bases at V and 6 bases at J; junction bases unmatched: 10. The germline V gene has CDR1 MGHDK and CDR2 SYGVNS. The CDR3 extends over 16 amino acids. The CDR3 DNA reads TGTGCCAGCAGTGAGAATTGGCGGGAGGGCCGCGATACGCAGTATTTT. Protein product: CASSENWREGRDTQYF.

The chain has TRBV4-1 and TRBJ1-5; a weak D match, TRBD1 (5 bases). The V end lost 3 bases, the J end lost 1 base, and 13 bases lay between the germline ends. The germline V gene encodes CDR1 MGHRA and CDR2 YSYEKL. This CDR3 contains 16 residues. The CDR3 here is CASSHPGGGSNQPQHF. The CDR3, as DNA: TGCGCCAGCAGCCACCCCGGGGGGGGGAGCAATCAGCCCCAGCATTTT.

The V and J genes are TRBV9 and TRBJ2-1; tentative D call: TRBD2 (6 bases). This CDR3 region has 15 residues. V dropped 3 bases and J dropped 4 bases, with 14 bases sitting between them. CDR1 is SGDLS, CDR2 YYNGEE, per germline. The CDR3 here is CASSASGVEYNEQFF. CDR3 DNA sequence: TGTGCCAGCAGCGCCTCGGGAGTGGAGTACAATGAGCAGTTCTTC.